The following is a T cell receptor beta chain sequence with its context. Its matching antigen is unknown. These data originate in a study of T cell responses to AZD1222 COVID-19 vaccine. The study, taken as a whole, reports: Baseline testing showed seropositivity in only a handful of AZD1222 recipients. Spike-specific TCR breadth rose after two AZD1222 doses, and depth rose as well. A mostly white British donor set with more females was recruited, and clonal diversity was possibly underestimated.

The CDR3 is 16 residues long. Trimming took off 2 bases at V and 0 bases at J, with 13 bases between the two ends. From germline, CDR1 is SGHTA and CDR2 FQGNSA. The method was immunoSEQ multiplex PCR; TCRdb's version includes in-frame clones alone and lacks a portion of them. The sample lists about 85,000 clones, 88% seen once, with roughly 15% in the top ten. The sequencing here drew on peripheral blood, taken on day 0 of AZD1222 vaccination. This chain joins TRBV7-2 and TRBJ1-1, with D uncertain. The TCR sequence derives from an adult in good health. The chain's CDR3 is CASSLRSAAMNTEAFF. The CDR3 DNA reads TGTGCCAGCAGCTTACGATCGGCGGCCATGAACACTGAAGCTTTCTTT.